This entry features one TCR beta chain sequence. Antigen unknown. The record originates from a study of Ad26.COV2.S vaccination and SARS-CoV-2 variants. Study-level information: A COV1001 Ad26.COV2.S trial-arm participant provided the sample. Administration of Ad26.COV2.S was intramuscular, either once or twice 56 days apart. Study outcomes and limitations: Across vaccine and placebo recipients, the breadth of non-spike TCRs was similar.

Only in-frame clones appear in the TCRdb table, and some are missing; sequencing was by immunoSEQ multiplex PCR. The sample shows about 680,000 clones, approximately 88% of them seen only once. CDR3 length: 15 residues. Germline V gene lookup returns CDR1 SGDLS and CDR2 YYNGEE. V shed 2 bases and J 10 bases; nucleotides not matched to a gene: 7. Treatment meaning: over 15 received Ad26.COV2.S at low or high dose, single or two shots; about 5 received placebo; per-sample allocation not given. Sampling was performed 63 days after the first vaccine or placebo injection. Built on an Ad26 vector, the vaccine expressed Wuhan-strain SARS-CoV-2 spike.

The genes are TRBV9 and TRBJ1-6; 9 nucleotides line up with TRBD1. Sequencing used peripheral blood, obtained in a trial of Ad26.COV2.S vaccine versus placebo. The TCR sequence derives from a person aged 18 to 59 who received the Ad26.COV2.S COVID-19 vaccine or a placebo. The CDR3 loop reads CASSVGTGFSSPLHF. CDR3 DNA sequence: TGTGCCAGCAGCGTGGGGACAGGGTTTAGCTCACCCCTCCACTTT.